These T cell receptor beta chains were read from a single sample in a study of cytomegalovirus exposure and HLA in healthy donors. Using immunoSEQ multiplex PCR, the repertoire was profiled, and TCRdb retains in-frame clones only, with some absent. The repertoire includes fewer than 200,000 clones, 80% of them detected once, and 1.3% sits in the top ten. The sample comprised PBMCs. The source of these receptors is a man aged 25-40 years in good health and CMV-seronegative. Each CDR3 is given with its conserved first and last residue. A D gene is named only where the DNA matches it firmly. Only some rows state a clone size, as once, few, many or a class for expanded clones.

clone_size j_call v_call cdr3_length d_call cdr3_nt cdr3_aa
few TRBJ2-7 TRBV9 16 TRBD2 TGTGCCAGCAGCTCCCCAGCGGGAGGCGAAGGCTACGAGCAGTACTTC CASSSPAGGEGYEQYF
NA TRBJ2-7 TRBV6-5 15 TRBD1 TGTGCCAGCAGGTCTTCGACAGGGATCTCCTACGAGCAGTACTTC CASRSSTGISYEQYF
NA TRBJ1-3 TRBV5-6 16 NA TGTGCCAGCAGCCCGGCGGAGGCGAAGGCTGGAAACACCATATATTTT CASSPAEAKAGNTIYF
NA TRBJ2-7 TRBV7-2 15 TRBD2 TGTGCCAGCAGCTTATGGCTAGCGGGAGGTGGCGAGCAGTACTTC CASSLWLAGGGEQYF
NA TRBJ2-7 TRBV7-2 14 TRBD1 TGTGCCAGCAGCCCCGACAGGGGTTATGCCGAGCAGTACTTC CASSPDRGYAEQYF
NA TRBJ2-2 TRBV15 17 NA TGTGCCACCAGCAGACAACATCAGGGGCGAGGGACCGGGGAGCTGTTTTTT CATSRQHQGRGTGELFF
NA TRBJ1-4 TRBV5-1 15 NA TGCGCCAGCAGCCCCGAGCAGGGTCTGAGTGAAAAACTGTTTTTT CASSPEQGLSEKLFF
NA TRBJ2-7 TRBV9 15 TRBD1 TGTGCCAGCAGCCCCCGGGACAGGGGCCCGTACGAGCAGTACTTC CASSPRDRGPYEQYF
NA TRBJ1-5 TRBV19 16 TRBD1 TGTGCCAGTAGACGGGGACAGGGCTATAGCAATCAGCCCCAGCATTTT CASRRGQGYSNQPQHF
NA TRBJ1-4 TRBV4-1 14 NA TGCGCCAGCAGCCAGTGGGGGCTAAGTGAAAAACTGTTTTTT CASSQWGLSEKLFF
NA TRBJ2-3 TRBV5-1 19 TRBD2 TGCGCCAGCAGCTTGGCCGGGACTAGCGGGAGGTTTGGCACAGATACGCAGTATTTT CASSLAGTSGRFGTDTQYF
NA TRBJ1-5 TRBV28 16 TRBD1 TGTGCCAGCAGTTTGAGGCGACAGGGTTCGTTTCAGCCCCAGCATTTT CASSLRRQGSFQPQHF
NA TRBJ1-5 TRBV19 14 NA TGTGCCCCAACAGGGCCCCAAAGCAATCAGCCCCAGCATTTT CAPTGPQSNQPQHF
NA TRBJ2-3 TRBV25-1 18 TRBD2 TGTGCCAGCAGCGAAGGGGGCGGGGGGGACCCTAGCACAGATACGCAGTATTTT CASSEGGGGDPSTDTQYF
NA TRBJ1-5 TRBV6-5 16 NA TGTGCCAGCAGTTACTCGAGTGACTATAGCAATCAGCCCCAGCATTTT CASSYSSDYSNQPQHF
once TRBJ2-1 TRBV30 14 TRBD2 TGTGCCTGGAGTGGAGGACTAGCGAGTGGTGAGCAGTTCTTC CAWSGGLASGEQFF
NA TRBJ2-1 TRBV27 16 NA TGTGCCAGCAGTTTTCTGTCAGGAATGGACTACAATGAGCAGTTCTTC CASSFLSGMDYNEQFF
NA TRBJ2-5 TRBV15 14 NA TGTGCCACCAGGCCCCCGGTCCTAGAGGAGACCCAGTACTTC CATRPPVLEETQYF
NA TRBJ2-5 TRBV4-3 19 TRBD2 TGCGCCAGCAGCCGAGCACCATGGACTAGCGGGGGACAAAAAGAGACCCAGTACTTC CASSRAPWTSGGQKETQYF
once TRBJ2-7 TRBV11-3 14 TRBD1 TGTGCCAGCAGCACCCGACAGGGGGCGGGGGAGCAGTACTTC CASSTRQGAGEQYF
once TRBJ2-3 TRBV28 18 NA TGTGCCAGCAGTTTGGCAGGGGGGTTACTCTCTAGCACAGATACGCAGTATTTT CASSLAGGLLSSTDTQYF
NA TRBJ2-3 TRBV9 20 TRBD2 TGTGCCAGCAGCGTAGCTACGGGGACTAGCGGGAGACGGCGTGTGGATACGCAGTATTTT CASSVATGTSGRRRVDTQYF
NA TRBJ2-1 TRBV7-7 15 TRBD1 TGTGCTAGCAGCTTAGCCGGGACAGGGGACAATGAGCAGTTCTTC CASSLAGTGDNEQFF
NA TRBJ2-2 TRBV5-1 15 NA TGCGCCAGCAGCTTGAGTCAGTTCAACACCGGGGAGCTGTTTTTT CASSLSQFNTGELFF
few TRBJ2-5 TRBV7-3 13 NA TGTGCCAGCAGCCGGTCTAGCGCAGAGACCCAGTACTTC CASSRSSAETQYF
NA TRBJ2-5 TRBV28 15 TRBD2 TGTGCCAGCAGACTTCCGGGACTAGCGCAACAAGAGCAGTACTTC CASRLPGLAQQEQYF
NA TRBJ2-7 TRBV4-1 15 TRBD1 TGCGCCAGCAGCCAAGTGGCGGGACAGGGTTACGAGCAGTACTTC CASSQVAGQGYEQYF
NA TRBJ2-1 TRBV15 16 NA TGTGCCACCAGCAGAGCCCCTCGGGACACTAGAAATGAGCAGTTCTTC CATSRAPRDTRNEQFF
NA TRBJ1-4 TRBV6-5 15 NA TGTGCCAGCAGTCATGGGGCAGTGACTAATGAAAAACTGTTTTTT CASSHGAVTNEKLFF
NA TRBJ1-3 TRBV30 15 NA TGTGCCTGGAGTGGGGGGCATCGTGCTGGAAACACCATATATTTT CAWSGGHRAGNTIYF
NA TRBJ2-7 TRBV29-1 17 TRBD1 TGCAGCGTTGAGGATACCGGGACAGGAGTTTCCTCCTACGAGCAGTACTTC CSVEDTGTGVSSYEQYF
NA TRBJ2-1 TRBV6-4 15 TRBD2 TGTGCCAGCAGTAAGAGCGGGAGCACCTACAATGAGCAGTTCTTC CASSKSGSTYNEQFF
NA TRBJ2-1 TRBV5-1 15 TRBD2 TGCGCCAGCCGAACCGGGACTAGCGGGAACAATGAGCAGTTCTTC CASRTGTSGNNEQFF
NA TRBJ1-1 TRBV11-3 14 TRBD1 TGTGCCAGCAGCTTGGACAGGGGGAACACTGAAGCTTTCTTT CASSLDRGNTEAFF
few TRBJ2-1 TRBV11-3 14 NA TGTGCCAGCAGTCGGGGGAGGGGGGACAATGAGCAGTTCTTC CASSRGRGDNEQFF
NA TRBJ2-2 TRBV7-3 18 TRBD1 TGTGCCAGCAGCTTAGGGGGACAGAGGGAGTACTACACCGGGGAGCTGTTTTTT CASSLGGQREYYTGELFF
NA TRBJ2-5 TRBV30 16 TRBD2 TGTGCCTGGGATCCGGGACTAGGGGTAAAAGGGGAGACCCAGTACTTC CAWDPGLGVKGETQYF
few TRBJ1-1 TRBV19 15 NA TGTGCCAGTAGTATGTCTCCATCGGGGAACACTGAAGCTTTCTTT CASSMSPSGNTEAFF
NA TRBJ1-1 TRBV6-1 14 NA TGTGCCAGCAGAGAGACAGGATCCAACACTGAAGCTTTCTTT CASRETGSNTEAFF
NA TRBJ2-7 TRBV18 14 NA TGTGCCAGCTCCCCGACTCAGGGGAACTACGAGCAGTACTTC CASSPTQGNYEQYF
NA TRBJ2-1 TRBV27 15 TRBD1 TGTGCCAGCAGTTCCAACAGGGGGCGCTGGGGTGAGCAGTTCTTC CASSSNRGRWGEQFF
NA TRBJ2-2 TRBV10-2 17 TRBD2 TGCGCCAGCAGTGACCCGGGACTAGCCGCGGGGACCGGGGAGCTGTTTTTT CASSDPGLAAGTGELFF
NA TRBJ2-7 TRBV30 15 TRBD2 TGTGCCTGGAGGGGACGGGACTATAGTATTTACGAGCAGTACTTC CAWRGRDYSIYEQYF
NA TRBJ1-4 TRBV6-6 15 NA TGTGCCAGCAGTTACCGGGCGGGGTTCGGCGAAAAACTGTTTTTT CASSYRAGFGEKLFF
NA TRBJ2-7 TRBV6-5 15 TRBD2 TGTGCCAGCAGCCCCTCGCGGGAGGGGTTCTACGAGCAGTACTTC CASSPSREGFYEQYF
few TRBJ2-3 TRBV9 17 TRBD2 TGTGCCAGCAGCGCCGGACTAGCGGGGGGGAGCACAGATACGCAGTATTTT CASSAGLAGGSTDTQYF
NA TRBJ2-7 TRBV19 14 TRBD1 TGTGCCAGTAGGCCGGGCAGGGGGTTCTACGAGCAGTACTTC CASRPGRGFYEQYF
NA TRBJ2-7 TRBV30 11 TRBD1 TGTGCCTGGGGACCAGGGGGCGTGCAGTACTTC CAWGPGGVQYF
NA TRBJ2-3 TRBV4-2 16 TRBD2 TGTGCCAGCAGACAGCGACTAGCGGGGGTGGCAGATACGCAGTATTTT CASRQRLAGVADTQYF
NA TRBJ1-1 TRBV5-1 14 NA TGCGCCAGCAGCTTGGTGGACAGGAACACTGAAGCTTTCTTT CASSLVDRNTEAFF